The present T cell receptor (beta chain) was sequenced within a study of T-cell memory formation after mild COVID-19. Across the study: TCR clusters largely stayed donor specific.

This clonotype turned up a few times. Its antigen is unidentified. General observations from the study: Mostly located in CM and EM were contracting CD4+ clones, with contracting CD8+ clones located in EMRA.

TCRdb processed the 5' RACE reads anew with MiXCR; each CDR3 protein has one entry. The data contain 350,000 to 500,000 distinct CDR3 sequences, 20% of them singletons. Input material: PBMCs or a T cell subset sorted from them (not recorded which). The sequence was collected from an adult woman who had mild COVID-19 (a few samples of this study predate the infection). Cell type and time point are not known.

The CDR3 sequence: CASSSILAVTDNEQFF. The CDR3 nucleotides read TGTGCCAGCAGCTCAATCCTAGCGGTGACTGACAATGAGCAGTTCTTC. J is TRBJ2-1 and V is TRBV7-9, with 7 bases fitting TRBD2. The CDR3 loop spans 16 amino acids. After removal of 4 bases from V and 5 bases from J, the junction contained 11 bases not matched to a gene. Germline V gives CDR1 SEHNR, CDR2 FQNEAQ (reference sequence).